This T cell receptor beta chain was profiled in a study of Graves' ophthalmopathy and Graves' hyperthyroidism. The study's findings and limits: With a specificity of 72.22% and a sensitivity of roughly 71%, the model predicted ophthalmopathy progression. From stable hyperthyroidism, ophthalmopathy was separated by a 13-signature model with roughly 89% sensitivity and approximately 81% specificity.

Each diagnosis was determined on the basis of clinical symptoms, serum thyroxine, TRAb, thyroid ultrasound and orbital computed tomography. PBMCs stemmed from over 8 ml of fresh peripheral blood. Amplification targeted the TCR beta CDR3 regions, with RNA transcripts as the source material. An opening RT-PCR round employed HTBI primers and preceded a second-round multiplex PCR. TCRdb processed the multiplex PCR reads anew with MiXCR; each CDR3 protein has one entry. Of 200,000 to 250,000 distinct CDR3 sequences listed, 20% to 25% are singletons. Germline V gene sequence: CDR1 MGHRA, CDR2 YSYEKL. The length of the CDR3 is 15 residues. V lost 3 bases and J lost 6, with 15 bases in between. This clonotype was observed many times. What it binds is not known.

The chain combines TRBV4-1 with TRBJ1-5; possibly TRBD1 for D (6 bases). Specimen: peripheral blood. This clonotype originated in a woman aged 45-65 years with Graves' ophthalmopathy. The CDR3 coding sequence is TGCGCCAGCAGCCAGGACCCAGGGGTTAGTCAGCCCCAGCATTTT. Its translation is CASSQDPGVSQPQHF.